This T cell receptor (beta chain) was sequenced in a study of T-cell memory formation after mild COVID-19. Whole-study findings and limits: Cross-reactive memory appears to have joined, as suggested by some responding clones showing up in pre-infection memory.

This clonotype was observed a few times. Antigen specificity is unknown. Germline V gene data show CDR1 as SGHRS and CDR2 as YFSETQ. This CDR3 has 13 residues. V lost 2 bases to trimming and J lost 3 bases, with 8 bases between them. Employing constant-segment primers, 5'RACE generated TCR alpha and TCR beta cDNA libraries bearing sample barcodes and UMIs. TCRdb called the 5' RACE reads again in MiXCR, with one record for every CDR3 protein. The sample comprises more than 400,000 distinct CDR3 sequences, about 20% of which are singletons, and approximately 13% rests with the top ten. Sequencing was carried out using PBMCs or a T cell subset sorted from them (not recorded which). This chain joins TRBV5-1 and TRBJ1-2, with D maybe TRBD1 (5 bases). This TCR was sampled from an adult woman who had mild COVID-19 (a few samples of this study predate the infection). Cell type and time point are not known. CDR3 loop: CASSFSGDYGYTF. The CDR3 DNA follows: TGCGCCAGCAGCTTTTCGGGGGACTATGGCTACACCTTC.